The 2 T cell receptor beta chains below were found in one sample sequenced in a study of control samples from healthy donors and cancer patients. Clones were sequenced by immunoSEQ multiplex PCR, and TCRdb holds only the in-frame ones, with some missing. Here the sample spans about 120,000 clones, approximately 92% being singletons. The sequenced sample consisted of PBMCs. All receptors derive from a man older than 75 with head and neck cancer.

The V call is TRBV19, the J call TRBJ2-4; 9 bases agree with TRBD1. V trimming: 4 bases; J trimming: 1 base; junction bases outside the gene matches: 8. CDR1 LNHDA and CDR2 SQIVND come from the germline V gene (reference sequence). The length of the CDR3 is 17 residues. Here the CDR3 reads CASSKGTGGVAKNIQYF. CDR3 bases: TGTGCCAGTAGTAAAGGCACAGGGGGCGTCGCCAAAAACATTCAGTACTTC.

V usage is TRBV7-2 and J usage is TRBJ2-7; D uncertain. V was pared by 1 base and J by 5 bases, with 15 bases between. The CDR3 sequence is 15 residues long. The germline gives CDR1 SGHTA, CDR2 FQGNSA. This CDR3 is CASSLGRPSINEQYF. CDR3 sequence (DNA): TGTGCCAGCAGCTTAGGCAGACCTTCCATTAACGAGCAGTACTTC.